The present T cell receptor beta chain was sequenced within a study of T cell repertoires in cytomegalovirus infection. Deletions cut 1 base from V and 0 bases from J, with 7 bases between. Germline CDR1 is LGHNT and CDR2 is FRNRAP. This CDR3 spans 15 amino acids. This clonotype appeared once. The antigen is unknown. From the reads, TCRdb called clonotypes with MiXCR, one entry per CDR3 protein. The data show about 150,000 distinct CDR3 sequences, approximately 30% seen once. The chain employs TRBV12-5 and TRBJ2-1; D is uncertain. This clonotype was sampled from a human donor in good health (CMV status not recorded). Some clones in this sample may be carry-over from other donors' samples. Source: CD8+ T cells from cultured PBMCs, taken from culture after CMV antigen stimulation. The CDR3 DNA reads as TGTGCTAGTGGTTTGGGGTGGAACTCCTACAATGAGCAGTTCTTC. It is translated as CASGLGWNSYNEQFF.